These 30 T cell receptor beta chains came from one sample sequenced in a study of blood T cell repertoires in COVID-19 (dated by TCRdb to 2019 to 2021). The receptor library was made with the immunoSEQ multiplex PCR assay. The immuneACCESS repertoire file appears here via TCRdb, limited to in-frame rearrangements. These files lack a portion of the clones; in checked studies, under half of the deficit traces to unresolved V genes, and the cause of the others is not known. The sample has about 120,000 clones on record, roughly 90% of them singletons. About 4% of the sample goes to the ten largest clones. What was sequenced was peripheral blood. The receptor set was obtained from a woman between 55 and 75 years old with COVID-19, enrolled during active disease.

The chain recombines TRBV18 with TRBJ2-1; D uncertain. Deletions cut 2 bases from V and 3 bases from J, with 17 bases between. The CDR3 has 17 amino acids. The germline V gene encodes CDR1 KGHSH and CDR2 LQKENI. CDR3 bases: TGTGCCAGCTCACCAAGTACCCCTTGGGCCTACTACAATGAGCAGTTCTTC. Protein sequence: CASSPSTPWAYYNEQFF. The full variable domain, in which reference TRBV18 and TRBJ2-1 provide the parts outside the CDR3, is NAGVMQNPRHLVRRRGQEARLRCSPMKGHSHVYWYRQLPEEGLKFMVYLQKENIIDESGMPKERFSAEFPKEGPSILRIQQVVRGDSAAYFCASSPSTPWAYYNEQFFGPGTRLTVL.

The chain uses TRBV27 and TRBJ2-3, with D unresolved. CDR3 length equals 11 residues. V was clipped by 1 base and J by 8 bases, with 4 bases between them. Germline V gives CDR1 MNHEY, CDR2 SMNVEV (reference sequence). The CDR3 nucleotides are TGTGCCAGCAGTTTATACGGTACGCAGTATTTT. Its protein is CASSLYGTQYF.

The rearrangement uses TRBV5-1 and TRBJ2-7; the D gene is possibly TRBD2 (6 bases). In germline, CDR1 is SGHRS, CDR2 YFSETQ. The CDR3 loop spans 13 amino acids. The V end was cut by 0 bases, the J end by 6 bases, with 10 bases between. The DNA for the CDR3 is TGCGCCAGCAGCTTGGATGGAGGGCTCGAGCAGTACTTC. Translation gives CASSLDGGLEQYF.

V is TRBV27 and J is TRBJ1-5; 10 bases map to TRBD1. This CDR3 comprises 16 residues. The V and J ends lost 7 bases and 4 bases, in that order; junction bases with no gene match: 10. CDR1 MNHEY and CDR2 SMNVEV come from the germline V gene (reference sequence). CDR3 sequence reads: CASKLSDRGRNQPQHF. The CDR3 DNA sequence: TGTGCCAGCAAGCTGTCGGACAGGGGGAGGAATCAGCCCCAGCATTTT.

The gene calls are TRBV7-3 and TRBJ1-2, with 8 bases fitting TRBD1. The CDR3 sequence is 13 residues long. Germline CDR1 SGHTA, CDR2 FQGTGA. V lost 1 base, J lost 7 bases, and 2 bases stayed unmatched. The CDR3: CASSLSDRGGYTF. CDR3 nucleotides: TGTGCCAGCAGCTTAAGCGACAGGGGTGGCTACACCTTC.

The V gene is TRBV10-3, the J gene TRBJ2-7; 11 nucleotides line up with TRBD2. The germline V gene encodes CDR1 ENHRY and CDR2 SYGVKD. Trimming cost V 2 bases and J 5 bases; bases outside gene matches: 5. The CDR3 runs 15 residues. The CDR3 DNA is TGTGCCATCAGTGAGAGTAGCGGGGGGGCCAACGAGCAGTACTTC. Its protein product is CAISESSGGANEQYF.

This chain uses TRBV12-3 or TRBV12-4 with TRBJ1-6; 9 bases align to TRBD1. The junction had 6 bases not matched to a gene; V was cut back by 8 bases and J by 10 bases. This CDR3 has 13 residues. The CDR3 spells CASGDRVGSPLHF. CDR3 sequence (DNA): TGTGCCAGCGGGGACAGGGTAGGATCACCCCTCCACTTT.

The chain carries TRBV4-2 and TRBJ1-5; D unclear. Per the germline V gene, CDR1 is LGHNA and CDR2 is YNFKEQ. CDR3 length: 21 residues. Trimming took off 1 base at V and 0 bases at J, with 25 bases between the two ends. The CDR3: CASSQGGLGRTDLYSNQPQHF. The CDR3 nucleotides read TGTGCCAGCAGCCAAGGGGGATTAGGAAGGACTGACCTATATAGCAATCAGCCCCAGCATTTT.

The chain combines TRBV6-5 with TRBJ2-1; 12 bases fit TRBD2. V lost 6 bases and J lost 7; bases outside the gene matches: 4. This CDR3 has 14 residues. The germline V gene has CDR1 MNHEY and CDR2 SVGAGI. CDR3 sequence (DNA): TGTGCCAGCAGCCTAGCGGGGGGGTTTAATGAGCAGTTCTTC. Its protein is CASSLAGGFNEQFF.

The chain links TRBV3-1 (or the pseudogene TRBV3-2) to TRBJ2-7, with D maybe TRBD1 (5 bases). The CDR3 has 11 amino acids. CDR1 and CDR2 (germline): LGHDT, YNNKEL (reference sequence). Between the trimmed V and J ends, which lost 4 bases and 4 bases, there was a span of 5 bases. The CDR3 nucleotides are TGTGCCAGCAGCCGACAGTACGAGCAGTACTTC. Translating gives CASSRQYEQYF.

The rearrangement links TRBV3-1 (or the pseudogene TRBV3-2) to TRBJ2-1; no definite D call. Trimming removed 3 bases at V and 0 bases at J, with 15 bases between. The CDR3 sequence is 17 residues long. Germline V gene lookup returns CDR1 LGHDT and CDR2 YNNKEL (reference sequence). The CDR3 DNA follows: TGTGCCAGCAGCCAGATTATTACAACAAACTCCTACAATGAGCAGTTCTTC. Translation: CASSQIITTNSYNEQFF.

V gene TRBV19 combines with J gene TRBJ1-5; D possibly corresponds to TRBD1 (5 bases). CDR3 length: 16 amino acids. The germline gives CDR1 LNHDA, CDR2 SQIVND (reference sequence). The germline V and J ends were trimmed by 5 bases and 0 bases, with 14 bases remaining between them. The CDR3: CASSLSAGRSNQPQHF. The CDR3 region has the DNA TGTGCCAGTAGTTTGTCGGCAGGGCGTAGCAATCAGCCCCAGCATTTT. The full variable domain, completed using reference TRBV19 and TRBJ1-5, is DGGITQSPKYLFRKEGQNVTLSCEQNLNHDAMYWYRQDPGQGLRLIYYSQIVNDFQKGDIAEGYSVSREKKESFPLTVTSAQKNPTAFYLCASSLSAGRSNQPQHFGDGTRLSIL.

The rearrangement links TRBV19 to TRBJ2-1; TRBD2 might be the D (6 bases). The V end was cut by 3 bases, the J end by 4 bases, with 10 bases between. Germline loops: CDR1 LNHDA, CDR2 SQIVND (reference sequence). CDR3 length equals 14 residues. CDR3: CASSIRREYNEQFF. CDR3 DNA sequence: TGTGCCAGTAGTATTAGGAGGGAGTACAATGAGCAGTTCTTC.

The chain uses TRBV3-1 (or the pseudogene TRBV3-2) and TRBJ2-3, with 8 bases aligning to TRBD2. V dropped 1 base and J dropped 6; count of bases not matched to a gene: 9. The length of the CDR3 is 16 residues. Per germline, CDR1 LGHDT and CDR2 YNNKEL (reference sequence). CDR3 nucleotides: TGTGCCAGCAGCCAAGTACGGGGGGGAACTGGGGATACGCAGTATTTT. Translated, it gives CASSQVRGGTGDTQYF.

V and J are TRBV9 and TRBJ2-2; 9 positions agree with TRBD2. The CDR3 is made up of 17 amino acids. Germline assignment: CDR1 SGDLS and CDR2 YYNGEE. Trimming at V came to 0 bases and at J to 7 bases, leaving 10 bases not matched to a gene. CDR3 coding DNA: TGTGCCAGCAGCGTAGTAAGCGGGGGGCCACCTTACGGGGAGCTGTTTTTT. Translated, it gives CASSVVSGGPPYGELFF.

The sample holds one count of this clone. The rearrangement links TRBV7-2 to TRBJ1-1, with TRBD1 identical over 7 bases. The germline gives CDR1 SGHTA, CDR2 FQGNSA. V shed 5 bases, J shed 8 bases, and the junction held 11 bases outside the gene matches. CDR3 length equals 14 residues. CDR3: CASSPLLRTGEAFF. The CDR3 nucleotides read TGTGCCAGCAGCCCTCTATTGCGGACAGGAGAAGCTTTCTTT.

The chain carries TRBV6-5 and TRBJ2-7; 7 bases are shared with TRBD1. Germline V lookup: CDR1 MNHEY, CDR2 SVGAGI. The CDR3 loop spans 12 amino acids. V lost 9 bases and J lost 3; bases outside the gene matches: 5. The CDR3 reads CASSRDSYEQYF. The CDR3 DNA is TGTGCCAGTAGCCGGGACAGCTACGAGCAGTACTTC.

V usage is TRBV4-2 and J usage is TRBJ1-2; TRBD1 agrees at 9 bases. Germline-derived CDR1 and CDR2 are LGHNA and YNFKEQ. The CDR3 length is 16 residues. Trimming cost V 0 bases and J 5 bases; bases outside gene matches: 7. CDR3 protein: CASSQDLRQGVYGYTF. Here the CDR3 DNA reads TGTGCCAGCAGCCAAGATCTGAGACAGGGGGTATATGGCTACACCTTC.

The rearrangement joins TRBV7-2 to TRBJ2-1; TRBD1 matches at 8 bases. CDR3 size: 15 residues. Germline values: CDR1 SGHTA, CDR2 FQGNSA. With 9 bases clipped from V and 5 bases from J, the junction kept 12 bases outside the gene matches. The CDR3 DNA sequence: TGTGCCAGTACCCCAGGGGGCCGGTTAAACAATGAGCAGTTCTTC. It yields the protein CASTPGGRLNNEQFF.

The rearrangement joins TRBV12-3 or TRBV12-4 to TRBJ1-6; D is undetermined. With 1 base removed from V and 9 bases from J, the gap between germline ends came to 7 bases. This CDR3 is built from 13 residues. The CDR3 DNA follows: TGTGCCAGCAGTTTAGTCAGTACTTCACCCCTCCACTTT. Its translation is CASSLVSTSPLHF.

The chain is built from TRBV27 and TRBJ1-3; weak D call: TRBD1 (5 bases). The germline V gene encodes CDR1 MNHEY and CDR2 SMNVEV (reference sequence). Between the trimmed V and J ends, which lost 5 bases and 4 bases, there was a span of 9 bases. CDR3 size: 13 residues. The CDR3 DNA reads as TGTGCCAGCAGTACCTCAGGGGGAAACACCATATATTTT. Protein product: CASSTSGGNTIYF.

The chain couples TRBV7-2 to TRBJ1-4, with 7 bases aligning to TRBD1. V lost 1 base to trimming and J lost 7 bases; unmatched junction nucleotides: 3. Germline values: CDR1 SGHTA, CDR2 FQGNSA. CDR3 length: 14 residues. The CDR3 sequence is CASSLDRGPEKLFF. As DNA, the CDR3 is TGTGCCAGCAGCTTAGACAGGGGCCCTGAAAAACTGTTTTTT.

The chain joins TRBV2 to TRBJ2-1; 14 bases agree with TRBD2. V lost 2 bases to trimming and J lost 9 bases; unmatched junction nucleotides: 12. This CDR3 is 18 amino acids long. CDR1 and CDR2 (germline): SNHLY, FYNNEI. As DNA, the CDR3 is TGTGCCAGCAGTGAAAAGGGACTAGCGGGGGCCCTGGAGGGTGAGCAGTTCTTC. Amino acids: CASSEKGLAGALEGEQFF. The whole variable domain, remainder taken from reference TRBV2 and TRBJ2-1, is EPEVTQTPSHQVTQMGQEVILRCVPISNHLYFYWYRQILGQKVEFLVSFYNNEISEKSEIFDDQFSVERPDGSNFTLKIRSTKLEDSAMYFCASSEKGLAGALEGEQFFGPGTRLTVL.

The chain links TRBV30 to TRBJ2-1; maybe TRBD2 (7 bases). Trimming pared 1 base from V and 8 bases from J, leaving 15 bases between. Looked up from germline, CDR1 is GTSNPN and CDR2 is SVGIG (reference sequence). This CDR3 has 14 amino acids. The CDR3 DNA reads as TGTGCCTGGAGTGCTCGGGGGGCGTATGATGAGCAGTTCTTC. This gives the protein CAWSARGAYDEQFF.

The chain recombines TRBV27 with TRBJ1-2, with 8 bases fitting TRBD1. J lost 5 bases, V lost 5 bases, and 10 bases had no gene match. Germline V gene sequence: CDR1 MNHEY, CDR2 SMNVEV (reference sequence). CDR3 length equals 15 residues. In DNA form, the CDR3 reads TGTGCCAGCAGTCCAACCCGGGACAGGCTATATGGCTACACCTTC. This sequence encodes CASSPTRDRLYGYTF.

The V gene is TRBV15, the J gene TRBJ1-5; D gene uncertain. CDR1 LNHNV and CDR2 YYDKDF come from the germline V gene (reference sequence). There are 15 residues in the CDR3. The germline V and J ends were trimmed by 1 base and 4 bases, with 11 bases remaining between them. The CDR3 bases are TGTGCCACCAGCAGAGGGAGGGTTCGGAATCAGCCCCAGCATTTT. Translated: CATSRGRVRNQPQHF.

The V call is TRBV19, the J call TRBJ1-3; 7 bases line up with TRBD1. Trimming cost V 0 bases and J 0 bases; bases outside gene matches: 2. CDR3 length: 16 residues. Germline V gives CDR1 LNHDA, CDR2 SQIVND (reference sequence). Written as DNA, the CDR3 is TGTGCCAGTAGTATAGAAGGGGGCACCTCTGGAAACACCATATATTTT. It encodes CASSIEGGTSGNTIYF. Full variable domain (rest looked up from reference TRBV19 and TRBJ1-3): DGGITQSPKYLFRKEGQNVTLSCEQNLNHDAMYWYRQDPGQGLRLIYYSQIVNDFQKGDIAEGYSVSREKKESFPLTVTSAQKNPTAFYLCASSIEGGTSGNTIYFGEGSWLTVV.

DNA of the CDR3: TGTGCCAGTAGTCTGGGGGCCGGGGCCAACGTCCTGACTTTC. Its protein is CASSLGAGANVLTF. V gene TRBV19 combines with J gene TRBJ2-6, with D perhaps TRBD1 (6 bases). V lost 5 bases and J 4 bases, leaving 9 bases between the germline ends. This CDR3 is built from 14 residues. Germline CDR1 is LNHDA and CDR2 is SQIVND (reference sequence).

This clone was seen a single time. The V gene is TRBV7-2, the J gene TRBJ1-1; 7 bases fit TRBD1. V trimming: 4 bases; J trimming: 5 bases; junction bases outside the gene matches: 7. Germline V CDR1 and CDR2: SGHTA, FQGNSA. This CDR3 contains 14 residues. The CDR3 is CASSSQSGGTEAFF. The CDR3, as DNA: TGTGCCAGCAGCTCCCAATCAGGGGGAACTGAAGCTTTCTTT.

This chain uses TRBV19 with TRBJ2-6; 7 bases are a match to TRBD2. This CDR3 is 15 amino acids long. The V and J ends lost 3 bases and 2 bases, in that order; junction bases with no gene match: 1. Germline V gene data show CDR1 as LNHDA and CDR2 as SQIVND (reference sequence). CDR3 DNA: TGTGCCAGTAGTATGGGAGGGGCTGGGGCCAACGTCCTGACTTTC. As protein: CASSMGGAGANVLTF.